Presented here are 2 T cell receptor beta chains from one specimen sequenced in a study of identical twins. Each CDR3 protein gets one entry after TCRdb re-called the 5' RACE reads with MiXCR. The sample includes 200,000 or so distinct CDR3 sequences, about a sixth of them seen just once. This sample was shared with a second study, whose subject was T cells expressing NK-cell markers.

Sequenced: CD8+ T cells sorted from blood. The receptors here all came from a woman between 18 and 29 years old in good health.

The genes are TRBV5-1 and TRBJ2-7, with unresolved D. The germline V gene encodes CDR1 SGHRS and CDR2 YFSETQ. There are 15 residues in the CDR3. V shed 0 bases and J shed 2 bases, with 12 bases lying between them. The CDR3 region has the DNA TGCGCCAGCAGCTTGGTAGGCGTATATACCTACGAGCAGTACTTC. It encodes CASSLVGVYTYEQYF.

This clonotype turned up a few times. The chain carries TRBV29-1 and TRBJ2-2; no reliable D call. Germline lookup yields CDR1 SQVTM and CDR2 ANQGSEA. The CDR3 is 13 amino acids. V was pared by 0 bases and J by 10 bases, with 12 bases between. The chain's CDR3 is CSVEDLMSMELFF. CDR3 nucleotide sequence: TGCAGCGTTGAAGATCTTATGTCTATGGAGCTGTTTTTT.